This TCR beta chain was recorded in a study of T cells in Graves' hyperthyroidism and ophthalmopathy. Overall study results and limits: Most clonotypes that expanded in the thyroid above 0.001 also showed up in blood.

Newly diagnosed hyperthyroidism, duration under 2 months, in patients aged 18 to 65. Thyroid ultrasound, orbital computed tomography, clinical symptoms, and serum thyroxine and TRAb underpinned diagnoses. The germline V gene encodes CDR1 MNHEY and CDR2 SMNVEV (reference sequence). The CDR3 has 12 residues. Trimming took off 10 bases at V and 6 bases at J, with 15 bases between the two ends. RNA transcripts were the template for amplifying TCR beta CDR3 regions. The HTBI primer set was used in a first-round RT-PCR of the TCR CDR3. One entry per CDR3 protein results from TCRdb running MiXCR on the multiplex PCR reads. The sample carries over 650,000 distinct CDR3 sequences, around 17% recorded once. Worth noting for this clonotype: Its antigen is currently unknown.

This receptor was identified in a man aged 18 to 35 with Graves' hyperthyroidism. The chain employs TRBV27 and TRBJ2-5; D is uncertain. Sequenced input: blood. CDR3 loop: CATRSSRKTQYF. CDR3 coding DNA: TGTGCCACCCGGTCTTCGAGAAAGACCCAGTACTTC.